A single sample gave rise to the 5 T cell receptor beta chains below, sequenced in a study of T cells after posttransplantation cyclophosphamide (dated by TCRdb to about 2016). The control group consisted of approximately 10 patients who received myeloablative marrow transplants with methotrexate plus a calcineurin inhibitor and who were sampled 1 year after transplant. Library prep was done by the immunoSEQ multiplex PCR assay. The table comes from immuneACCESS by way of TCRdb, which keeps in-frame sequences with V and J called. Part of the clones is missing from these tables; in studies checked, under half for an unresolved V gene and the rest for unknown reasons. The sample data list about 12,000 clones, and about 81% of these were observed just once. The leading ten clones occupy 3% to 4% of the sample. The sequencing here drew on PBMCs, taken around 350 days after allogeneic stem cell transplant with calcineurin inhibitor and methotrexate. The source is a male patient between 25 and 40 years old who received an allogeneic stem cell transplant from an unrelated donor, was CMV-positive, and had acute GVHD only. In patients who had a transplant, some T cells may come from the graft donor.

J is TRBJ2-7 and V is TRBV5-6; tentative D call: TRBD1 (5 bases). This CDR3 has 13 residues. Germline lookup yields CDR1 SGHDT and CDR2 YYEEEE. V lost 0 bases, J lost 6 bases, and 10 bases lay in between. CDR3 nucleotides: TGTGCCAGCAGCTTGGGACAGCCGGGCGAGCAGTACTTC. As protein: CASSLGQPGEQYF.

This CDR3 reads CASSEYSNQPQHF. The CDR3 nucleotides read TGTGCCAGCAGTGAATATAGCAATCAGCCCCAGCATTTT. This chain joins TRBV6-4 and TRBJ1-5; unclear D gene. Germline CDR1 is MRHNA and CDR2 is SNTAGT. The ends were cut back, 3 bases at V and 0 bases at J, with 3 bases in the middle. This CDR3 region has 13 residues.

V and J are TRBV30 and TRBJ1-2; maybe TRBD1 (6 bases). Trimming took 0 bases from V and 2 from J, leaving 28 bases between them. The CDR3 length is 20 residues. Germline CDR1 is GTSNPN and CDR2 is SVGIG (reference sequence). The CDR3 spells CAWSVQRAGNRALHNYGYTF. CDR3 DNA: TGTGCCTGGAGTGTACAAAGAGCCGGTAACAGGGCCCTCCACAACTATGGCTACACCTTC.

The rearrangement joins TRBV30 to TRBJ2-7; TRBD1 matches 7 bases. Germline V gives CDR1 GTSNPN, CDR2 SVGIG (reference sequence). This CDR3 comprises 13 residues. With 5 bases clipped from V and 1 base from J, the junction kept 5 bases outside the gene matches. This chain's CDR3 is CAWARQGSYEQYF. CDR3 bases: TGTGCCTGGGCTAGACAGGGTTCCTACGAGCAGTACTTC.

This clone was seen more than once but under ten times. This CDR3 fails to terminate in the conserved phenylalanine or tryptophan, so it likely reflects a read error. The V and J genes are TRBV6-5 and TRBJ2-7; D unclear. Germline V gives CDR1 MNHEY, CDR2 SVGAGI. CDR3 length equals 16 residues. Trimming left V 0 bases short and J 5 bases short, with 17 bases between. CDR3 amino acids: CASSYSYRQVSNEQYL. CDR3 in DNA: TGTGCCAGCAGTTACTCATATAGGCAGGTATCAAACGAGCAGTACCTC.